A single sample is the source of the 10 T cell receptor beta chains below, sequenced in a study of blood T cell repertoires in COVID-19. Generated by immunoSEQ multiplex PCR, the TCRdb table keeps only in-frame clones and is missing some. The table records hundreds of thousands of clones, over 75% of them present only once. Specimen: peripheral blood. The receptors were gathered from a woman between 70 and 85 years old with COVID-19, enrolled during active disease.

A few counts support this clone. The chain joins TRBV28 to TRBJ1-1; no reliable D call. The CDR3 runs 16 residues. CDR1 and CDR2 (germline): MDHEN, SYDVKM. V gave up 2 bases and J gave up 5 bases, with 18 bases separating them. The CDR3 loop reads CASSLGEGLKMTEAFF. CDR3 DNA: TGTGCCAGCAGTTTAGGGGAGGGCCTGAAGATGACTGAAGCTTTCTTT. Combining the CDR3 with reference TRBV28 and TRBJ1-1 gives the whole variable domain DVKVTQSSRYLVKRTGEKVFLECVQDMDHENMFWYRQDPGLGLRLIYFSYDVKMKEKGDIPEGYSVSREKKERFSLILESASTNQTSMYLCASSLGEGLKMTEAFFGQGTRLTVV.

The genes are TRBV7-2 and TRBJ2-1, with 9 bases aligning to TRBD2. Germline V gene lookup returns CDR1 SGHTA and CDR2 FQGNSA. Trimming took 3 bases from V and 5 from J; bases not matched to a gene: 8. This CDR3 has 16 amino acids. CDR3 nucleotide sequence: TGTGCCAGCAGCTTGGTTCAGGGACTAGCTCACAATGAGCAGTTCTTC. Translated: CASSLVQGLAHNEQFF.

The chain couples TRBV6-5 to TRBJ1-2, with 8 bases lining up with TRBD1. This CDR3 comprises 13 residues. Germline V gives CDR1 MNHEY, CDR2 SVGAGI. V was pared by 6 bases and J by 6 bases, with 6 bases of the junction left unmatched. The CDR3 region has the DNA TGTGCCAGCAGCCAGGGACAGGCTAATGGCTACACCTTC. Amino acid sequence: CASSQGQANGYTF.

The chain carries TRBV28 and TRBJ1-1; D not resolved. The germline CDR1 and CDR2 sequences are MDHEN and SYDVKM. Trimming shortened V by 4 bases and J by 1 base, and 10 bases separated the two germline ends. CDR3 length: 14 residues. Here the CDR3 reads CASSSPGGNTEAFF. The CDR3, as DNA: TGTGCCAGCAGTTCTCCGGGAGGGAACACTGAAGCTTTCTTT.

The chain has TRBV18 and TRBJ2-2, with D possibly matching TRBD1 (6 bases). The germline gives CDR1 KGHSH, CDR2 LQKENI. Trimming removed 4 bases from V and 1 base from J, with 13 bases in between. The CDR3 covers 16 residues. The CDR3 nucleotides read TGTGCCAGCTCACTTCAGGGGCCGGAGAACACCGGGGAGCTGTTTTTT. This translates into CASSLQGPENTGELFF. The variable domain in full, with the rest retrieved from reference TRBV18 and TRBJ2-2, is NAGVMQNPRHLVRRRGQEARLRCSPMKGHSHVYWYRQLPEEGLKFMVYLQKENIIDESGMPKERFSAEFPKEGPSILRIQQVVRGDSAAYFCASSLQGPENTGELFFGEGSRLTVL.

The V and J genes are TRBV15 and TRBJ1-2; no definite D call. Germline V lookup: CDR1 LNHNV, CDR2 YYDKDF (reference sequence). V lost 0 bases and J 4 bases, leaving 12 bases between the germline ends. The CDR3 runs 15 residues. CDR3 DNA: TGTGCCACCAGCAGAGAAAGAGGTCCATCCTATGGCTACACCTTC. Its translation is CATSRERGPSYGYTF.

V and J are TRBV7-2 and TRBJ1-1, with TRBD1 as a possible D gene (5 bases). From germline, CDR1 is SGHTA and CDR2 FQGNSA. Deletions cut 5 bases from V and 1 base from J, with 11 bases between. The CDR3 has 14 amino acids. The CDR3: CASSRGLANTEAFF. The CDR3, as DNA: TGTGCCAGCAGCAGGGGACTAGCGAACACTGAAGCTTTCTTT.

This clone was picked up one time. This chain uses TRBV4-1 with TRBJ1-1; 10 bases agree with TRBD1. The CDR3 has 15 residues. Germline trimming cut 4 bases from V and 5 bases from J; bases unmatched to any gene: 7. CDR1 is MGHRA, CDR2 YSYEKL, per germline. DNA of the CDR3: TGCGCCAGCAGCCCCCGGGACAGGGGATCAACTGAAGCTTTCTTT. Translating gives CASSPRDRGSTEAFF.

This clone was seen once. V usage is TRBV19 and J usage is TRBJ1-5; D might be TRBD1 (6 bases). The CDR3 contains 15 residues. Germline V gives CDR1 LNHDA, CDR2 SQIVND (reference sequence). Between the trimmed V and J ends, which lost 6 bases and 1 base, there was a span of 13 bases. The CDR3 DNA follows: TGTGCCAGTAGGTTCGACAGGATAAGCAATCAGCCCCAGCATTTT. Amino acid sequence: CASRFDRISNQPQHF. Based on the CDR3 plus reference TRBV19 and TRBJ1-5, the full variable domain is DGGITQSPKYLFRKEGQNVTLSCEQNLNHDAMYWYRQDPGQGLRLIYYSQIVNDFQKGDIAEGYSVSREKKESFPLTVTSAQKNPTAFYLCASRFDRISNQPQHFGDGTRLSIL.

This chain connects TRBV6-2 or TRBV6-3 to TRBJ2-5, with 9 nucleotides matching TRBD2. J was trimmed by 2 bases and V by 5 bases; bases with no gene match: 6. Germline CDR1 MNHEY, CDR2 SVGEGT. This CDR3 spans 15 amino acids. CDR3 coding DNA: TGTGCCAGCAGTGTTAGCGGGAGCCAACAAGAGACCCAGTACTTC. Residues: CASSVSGSQQETQYF.